This TCR beta chain is drawn from a study of blood T cell repertoires in COVID-19. Study context: Sites in the United States, Italy and Spain provided acute and convalescent COVID-19 samples. Sources were T cells, B-cell-depleted T cells, or PBMCs; the material itself was cDNA or gDNA.

The V gene's germline CDR1 is LNHDA and CDR2 SQIVND (reference sequence). Trimming cost V 1 base and J 6 bases, with 11 bases left between them. The CDR3 is made up of 14 amino acids. Per the study methods: The authors estimated nucleated cell counts from reference gene primer amplification. Measured with immunoSEQ multiplex PCR; TCRdb has only the in-frame clones, and not every one. V and J calls and clone size are copied from that table; D and trimming were computed from the DNA. The sample holds 130,000 to 150,000 clones; about four fifths are singletons and the top ten take 7.5% to 9.5%. The receptor was derived from a human donor with acute or convalescent COVID-19. The donor label of this sample is uncertain. The chain combines TRBV19 with TRBJ2-3; possibly TRBD1 for D (6 bases). The sample consisted of peripheral blood. The CDR3 protein is CASSIVQGLDTQYF. The CDR3 DNA is TGTGCCAGTAGTATAGTTCAGGGGTTGGATACGCAGTATTTT.